Shown below are 32 T cell receptor beta chains from a single sample sequenced in a study of blood T cell repertoires in COVID-19. Here immunoSEQ multiplex PCR was the method, and the copy in TCRdb shows in-frame clones only, minus some. This table holds 200,000 to 300,000 clones, around 80% found once. Sequencing was carried out using peripheral blood. The receptors derive from a man aged 60 to 75 with acute or convalescent COVID-19.

The J gene is TRBJ1-5, the V gene TRBV19, with 11 nucleotides matching TRBD1. Trimming removed 6 bases from V and 6 bases from J; junction bases left unmatched: 7. CDR3 length: 15 amino acids. Germline V CDR1 and CDR2: LNHDA, SQIVND (reference sequence). The CDR3 DNA reads as TGTGCCAGTAGAATTGCCGGGACAGGGGGTCAGCCCCAGCATTTT. It codes for CASRIAGTGGQPQHF.

The V and J genes are TRBV5-4 and TRBJ2-7, with 8 bases aligning to TRBD2. The CDR3 sequence is 14 residues long. Trimming cost V 2 bases and J 2 bases; bases outside gene matches: 3. The germline V gene encodes CDR1 SGHNT and CDR2 YYREEE (reference sequence). DNA of the CDR3: TGTGCCAGCAGCTTCACTAGCGGTGCCTACGAGCAGTACTTC. Translating gives CASSFTSGAYEQYF. Supplemented by reference TRBV5-4 and TRBJ2-7, the full variable domain reads ETGVTQSPTHLIKTRGQQVTLRCSSQSGHNTVSWYQQALGQGPQFIFQYYREEENGRGNFPPRFSGLQFPNYSSELNVNALELDDSALYLCASSFTSGAYEQYFGPGTRLTVT.

J is TRBJ2-1 and V is TRBV7-3, with TRBD2 matching 7 bases. CDR1 and CDR2 from the germline V gene are SGHTA and FQGTGA. V lost 5 bases, J lost 2 bases, and 6 bases stayed unmatched. This CDR3 contains 15 residues. The CDR3 loop is CASSLSGSTYNEQFF. The CDR3, as DNA: TGTGCCAGCAGCCTTAGCGGGTCAACCTACAATGAGCAGTTCTTC.

This rearrangement joins TRBV9 to TRBJ1-4; 8 positions agree with TRBD1. V shed 2 bases and J 10 bases; nucleotides not matched to a gene: 7. Germline V CDR1 and CDR2: SGDLS, YYNGEE. This CDR3 has 14 amino acids. The CDR3 is CASSVRGQGGKLFF. CDR3 sequence (DNA): TGTGCCAGCAGCGTCCGCGGACAGGGAGGAAAACTGTTTTTT.

The V call is TRBV7-9, the J call TRBJ1-6; tentative D call: TRBD1 (6 bases). V was shortened by 1 base and J by 7 bases, with 11 bases between the two germline ends. This CDR3 is built from 15 residues. The V gene's germline CDR1 is SEHNR and CDR2 FQNEAQ (reference sequence). This chain's CDR3 is CASSLGGGANSPLHF. DNA for the CDR3: TGTGCCAGCAGCTTAGGGGGGGGCGCAAATTCACCCCTCCACTTT.

V usage is TRBV11-1 and J usage is TRBJ1-1; weak D call: TRBD1 (6 bases). V lost 4 bases and J 5 bases, leaving 11 bases between the germline ends. Germline V gene sequence: CDR1 SGHAT, CDR2 FQDESV (reference sequence). The CDR3 is 13 amino acids. The CDR3 DNA follows: TGTGCCAGCAGCTCCGACAGGTTTACTGAAGCTTTCTTT. Translation: CASSSDRFTEAFF.

J is TRBJ2-2 and V is TRBV2, with D tentatively TRBD2 (6 bases). The CDR3 spans 16 residues. Trimming removed 7 bases from V and 5 bases from J, with 20 bases in between. Germline V gives CDR1 SNHLY, CDR2 FYNNEI. Here the CDR3 reads CASTLGGMGETGELFF. CDR3 coding DNA: TGTGCCAGCACCCTGGGGGGTATGGGCGAGACCGGGGAGCTGTTTTTT.

The chain combines TRBV5-5 with TRBJ2-5; 9 bases align to TRBD2. The CDR3 is 18 residues long. Germline CDR1 SGHKS, CDR2 YYEKEE (reference sequence). V was clipped by 4 bases and J by 5 bases; unmatched bases: 18. CDR3 protein: CASSSAPSSGDSGETQYF. CDR3 sequence (DNA): TGTGCCAGCAGCAGTGCTCCGTCTAGCGGGGACTCGGGTGAGACCCAGTACTTC.

The CDR3 sequence is CASSIRDRVNTEAFF. CDR3 nucleotides: TGTGCCAGTAGTATAAGGGACAGGGTGAACACTGAAGCTTTCTTT. V and J are TRBV19 and TRBJ1-1; TRBD1 aligns across 9 bases. V lost 2 bases, J lost 0 bases, and 1 base stayed unmatched. Per germline, CDR1 LNHDA and CDR2 SQIVND (reference sequence). The CDR3 spans 15 residues.

This clone has more than one count but fewer than ten. The chain combines TRBV12-3 or TRBV12-4 with TRBJ2-5; D ambiguous. The V and J ends lost 5 bases and 5 bases respectively, with 9 bases between them. CDR3 length equals 12 residues. The CDR3 protein is CASSERGETQYF. CDR3 bases: TGTGCCAGCAGTGAGCGTGGGGAGACCCAGTACTTC.

V usage is TRBV19 and J usage is TRBJ1-2; D possibly corresponds to TRBD1 (5 bases). Germline values: CDR1 LNHDA, CDR2 SQIVND (reference sequence). The V end lost 3 bases, the J end lost 2 bases, and 10 bases lay between the germline ends. The CDR3 contains 14 residues. In DNA, the CDR3 is TGTGCCAGTAGTATCCCCAACAGGAACTATGGCTACACCTTC. This codes for CASSIPNRNYGYTF.

With respect to this clone: Other DNA sequences from this sample encode an identical CDR3 as well. V gene TRBV7-3 combines with J gene TRBJ1-1, with 8 bases aligning to TRBD1. CDR1 is SGHTA and CDR2 is FQGTGA in the germline V gene. After removal of 5 bases from V and 1 base from J, the junction contained 3 bases not matched to a gene. The CDR3 is made up of 14 amino acids. In DNA form, the CDR3 reads TGTGCCAGCAGCCTTGGACAGGGGAACACTGAAGCTTTCTTT. It specifies CASSLGQGNTEAFF.

V is TRBV11-3 and J is TRBJ2-1, with 11 bases lining up with TRBD1. This CDR3 is 16 amino acids long. Germline V gene lookup returns CDR1 SGHNT and CDR2 YENEEA. The ends lost 3 bases at V and 5 bases at J; junction bases unmatched: 6. In DNA form, the CDR3 reads TGTGCCAGCAGCTTGACCGGGACAGGGGGAAACAATGAGCAGTTCTTC. Translation gives CASSLTGTGGNNEQFF.

This chain links TRBV6-1 with TRBJ1-2; D unresolved. The V end was cut by 1 base, the J end by 4 bases, with 13 bases between. This CDR3 has 15 residues. Germline assignment: CDR1 MNHNS and CDR2 SASEGT. The CDR3 bases are TGTGCCAGCAGTGAAGGGAGGGTTGGGAGCTATGGCTACACCTTC. Translation: CASSEGRVGSYGYTF.

This chain uses TRBV6-5 with TRBJ2-1; the match to TRBD2 covers 7 bases. Unmatched junction bases numbered 9, after V lost 10 bases and J lost 0 bases. CDR3 length: 15 amino acids. Germline V gene lookup returns CDR1 MNHEY and CDR2 SVGAGI. The CDR3 protein is CATCLSGNSYNEQFF. The DNA of the CDR3 is TGTGCCACCTGCTTAAGCGGGAACTCCTACAATGAGCAGTTCTTC.

The chain couples TRBV5-6 to TRBJ2-7; 8 nucleotides align to TRBD1. Per germline, CDR1 SGHDT and CDR2 YYEEEE. J lost 9 bases, V lost 6 bases, and 11 bases had no gene match. The CDR3 spans 13 residues. CDR3 bases: TGTGCCAGCACGGGCTCTTGGACAGGGCTGCAGTACTTC. Amino acid sequence: CASTGSWTGLQYF. Supplemented by reference TRBV5-6 and TRBJ2-7, the full variable domain reads DAGVTQSPTHLIKTRGQQVTLRCSPKSGHDTVSWYQQALGQGPQFIFQYYEEEERQRGNFPDRFSGHQFPNYSSELNVNALLLGDSALYLCASTGSWTGLQYFGPGTRLTVT.

J is TRBJ2-1 and V is TRBV9; no clear D. This CDR3 is built from 15 residues. Germline-derived CDR1 and CDR2 are SGDLS and YYNGEE. V was pared by 3 bases and J by 9 bases, with 19 bases between. CDR3 nucleotide sequence: TGTGCCAGCAGCGGCTTAGTTTCCCTTAGTGGTGAGCAGTTCTTC. Protein: CASSGLVSLSGEQFF.

The chain combines TRBV19 with TRBJ1-2, with a possible D match to TRBD1 (6 bases). The V gene's germline CDR1 is LNHDA and CDR2 SQIVND (reference sequence). This CDR3 spans 15 amino acids. V lost 5 bases and J lost 2, with 15 bases in between. In nucleotides, the CDR3 is TGTGCCAGTAGTTTGGACAGCCTGTCCAACTATGGCTACACCTTC. Translated: CASSLDSLSNYGYTF.

The rearrangement joins TRBV28 to TRBJ2-1; TRBD2 aligns across 8 bases. Germline-derived CDR1 and CDR2 are MDHEN and SYDVKM. The CDR3 consists of 15 residues. V was pared by 5 bases and J by 7 bases, with 10 bases of the junction left unmatched. Here the CDR3 DNA reads TGTGCCAGCAGTCCGAGCGGGAGAGGTGGGAATGAGCAGTTCTTC. Amino acids: CASSPSGRGGNEQFF.

The rearrangement joins TRBV3-1 (or the pseudogene TRBV3-2) to TRBJ1-1, with D perhaps matching TRBD1 (5 bases). The CDR3 extends over 17 amino acids. V gave up 5 bases and J gave up 0 bases, with 19 bases separating them. The V gene's germline CDR1 is LGHDT and CDR2 YNNKEL (reference sequence). The CDR3 coding sequence is TGTGCCAGCAGCGCACAACCAAACAGGTTTATGAACACTGAAGCTTTCTTT. Amino acids: CASSAQPNRFMNTEAFF.

The chain combines TRBV5-1 with TRBJ1-5, with 9 bases aligning to TRBD1. V shed 0 bases and J 7 bases; nucleotides not matched to a gene: 5. Germline V gene sequence: CDR1 SGHRS, CDR2 YFSETQ. The CDR3 runs to 15 residues. The CDR3 sequence: CASSLDGTGPQPQHF. The CDR3, as DNA: TGCGCCAGCAGCTTGGACGGGACAGGGCCCCAGCCCCAGCATTTT. The full variable domain, its missing parts supplied by reference TRBV5-1 and TRBJ1-5, is KAGVTQTPRYLIKTRGQQVTLSCSPISGHRSVSWYQQTPGQGLQFLFEYFSETQRNKGNFPGRFSGRQFSNSRSEMNVSTLELGDSALYLCASSLDGTGPQPQHFGDGTRLSIL.

This clone was detected a few times. The gene calls are TRBV18 and TRBJ2-5; unclear D gene. Germline CDR1 and CDR2: KGHSH and LQKENI. The V and J ends lost 6 bases and 2 bases respectively, with 10 bases between them. The CDR3 consists of 13 residues. The DNA of the CDR3 is TGTGCCAGCTCCCTACCTATTCAAGAGACCCAGTACTTC. Amino acid sequence: CASSLPIQETQYF.

The chain links TRBV4-2 to TRBJ1-5; D gene uncertain. The CDR3 is 15 amino acids. Germline CDR1 reads LGHNA; CDR2 reads YNFKEQ. V lost 0 bases, J lost 11 bases, and 17 bases lay in between. The CDR3 region is CASSQDSPSHTSQHF. The CDR3 region has the DNA TGTGCCAGCAGCCAAGATTCTCCGTCTCACACGTCCCAGCATTTT.

This clone was seen just once. The chain has TRBV10-2 and TRBJ2-3, with TRBD2 matching 9 bases. Germline CDR1 is WSHSY and CDR2 is SAAADI. This CDR3 spans 15 amino acids. V gave up 3 bases and J gave up 0 bases; unmatched junction bases: 1. CDR3 residues: CASSDSGSSTDTQYF. In DNA form, the CDR3 reads TGCGCCAGCAGTGATAGCGGGAGTAGCACAGATACGCAGTATTTT.

This chain uses TRBV19 with TRBJ2-1; TRBD1 matches 8 bases. The CDR3 runs 16 residues. Unmatched junction bases numbered 10, after V lost 5 bases and J lost 4 bases. CDR1 is LNHDA, CDR2 SQIVND, per germline (reference sequence). The CDR3 loop is CASSLTRTGSYNEQFF. The CDR3 nucleotides read TGTGCCAGTAGTCTGACAAGGACAGGGAGTTACAATGAGCAGTTCTTC. Full variable domain (missing parts from reference TRBV19 and TRBJ2-1): DGGITQSPKYLFRKEGQNVTLSCEQNLNHDAMYWYRQDPGQGLRLIYYSQIVNDFQKGDIAEGYSVSREKKESFPLTVTSAQKNPTAFYLCASSLTRTGSYNEQFFGPGTRLTVL.

In this sample, this clone turned up once. The rearrangement uses TRBV10-1 and TRBJ1-5; a weak D match, TRBD1 (5 bases). Germline values: CDR1 WNHNN, CDR2 SYGVQD (reference sequence). Trimming pared 6 bases from V and 3 bases from J, leaving 18 bases between. The CDR3 length is 16 residues. DNA of the CDR3: TGCGCCAGCAGACGCCAGGGTCGGCGTAACAATCAGCCCCAGCATTTT. It translates to CASRRQGRRNNQPQHF.

This chain joins TRBV21-1 and TRBJ2-7; the table's D call TRBD1 went unverified against the DNA. TRBV21-1 is labeled a pseudogene. This CDR3 region has 13 residues. The CDR3 DNA is TGTGCCAGCAGCAATAAAAGGGGATACGAGCAGTACTTC. Translated: CASSNKRGYEQYF.

This chain links TRBV29-1 with TRBJ2-2; a weak D match, TRBD1 (5 bases). Per the germline V gene, CDR1 is SQVTM and CDR2 is ANQGSEA. The ends were cut back, 7 bases at V and 6 bases at J, with 12 bases in the middle. The CDR3 is made up of 12 amino acids. Written as DNA, the CDR3 is TGCAGCGGTTCCAGGGTGTCCGGGGAGCTGTTTTTT. Protein: CSGSRVSGELFF.

The V gene is TRBV27, the J gene TRBJ2-7; a weak D match, TRBD2 (6 bases). The CDR3 totals 12 residues. Trimming left V 6 bases short and J 6 bases short, with 12 bases between. From germline, CDR1 is MNHEY and CDR2 SMNVEV (reference sequence). Written as DNA, the CDR3 is TGTGCCAGCAGGGGCGGGACTGGCGAGCAGTACTTC. Translated: CASRGGTGEQYF.

This clone occurred a few times. This chain links TRBV6-2 or TRBV6-3 with TRBJ1-5, with D possibly matching TRBD1 (5 bases). The CDR3 is 13 amino acids. CDR1 and CDR2 from the germline V gene are MNHEY and SVGEGT. Trimming took 5 bases from V and 6 from J, leaving 11 bases between them. The CDR3 sequence: CASSPQGPQPQHF. The CDR3 bases are TGTGCCAGCAGTCCCCAGGGTCCTCAGCCCCAGCATTTT.

V is TRBV3-1 (or the pseudogene TRBV3-2) and J is TRBJ2-7, with TRBD2 as a possible D gene (5 bases). Trimming cost V 8 bases and J 4 bases, with 12 bases left between them. Germline-derived CDR1 and CDR2 are LGHDT and YNNKEL (reference sequence). This CDR3 comprises 12 residues. The CDR3 DNA sequence: TGTGCCAGCTCCCGGCCGGGATACGAGCAGTACTTC. As protein: CASSRPGYEQYF.

The CDR3 here is CASSPWTSGIDNEQFF. The CDR3, as DNA: TGTGCCAGCAGCCCCTGGACTAGCGGGATTGACAATGAGCAGTTCTTC. The chain uses TRBV7-6 and TRBJ2-1; 12 bases are shared with TRBD2. This CDR3 is built from 16 residues. Unmatched junction bases numbered 7, after V lost 5 bases and J lost 5 bases. In germline, CDR1 is SGHVS, CDR2 FNYEAQ. The full variable domain, in which reference TRBV7-6 and TRBJ2-1 provide the parts outside the CDR3, is GAGVSQSPRYKVTKRGQDVALRCDPISGHVSLYWYRQALGQGPEFLTYFNYEAQQDKSGLPNDRFSAERPEGSISTLTIQRTEQRDSAMYRCASSPWTSGIDNEQFFGPGTRLTVL.